This T cell receptor (beta chain) was sequenced during a study of T cells in Graves' hyperthyroidism and ophthalmopathy (dated by TCRdb to between 2018 and 2021). Some background on the complete study: Peripheral blood samples were taken at initial diagnosis, before any treatment was given. Whether ophthalmopathy could be predicted prospectively was tested in an independent validation cohort made up of fewer than 20 hyperthyroidism patients plus 17 patients who later progressed to ophthalmopathy. The paper describes TCR Vbeta CDR3 sequencing of 135 peripheral blood samples, made up of some 42 ophthalmopathy patients, roughly 80 hyperthyroidism patients and about 17 progressor patients. The 100 or so discovery patients were divided at random into training and test sets in a 7:3 ratio. After blood sampling, hyperthyroidism patients were treated with methimazole at a starting dose of 30 mg daily, and ophthalmopathy patients were treated with high-dose intravenous methylprednisolone. A discovery cohort of about a hundred patients, about 40 with Graves' ophthalmopathy and over 55 with stable Graves' hyperthyroidism, was used to find distinguishing TCR V-J signatures. Thyroid tissue and blood T-cell repertoires from several Graves' hyperthyroidism patients were also compared in the study. Here is what the overall study found, with its caveats: Most expanded thyroid clonotypes (frequency above 0.001) were also found in blood, which suggests that blood repertoires may mirror thyroid immune responses. In validation, the model predicted progression to ophthalmopathy with around 71% sensitivity and around 72% specificity, a median of around 6.6 months before onset. Sample size was not statistically predetermined, and blinding of investigators to group allocation was not performed. A model built on a 13 V-J signature distinguished ophthalmopathy from stable hyperthyroidism, reaching roughly 88% sensitivity and 81% to 83% specificity in cross-validation and 80%/75% in testing.

In the ophthalmopathy patients, disease was moderately to severely active, with a Clinical Activity Score of 3 or more, a NOSPECS grade of 4 or more, and a duration of less than 3 months. Patients with uncontrolled infections, other autoimmune diseases, pregnancy or lactation were excluded. Diagnoses were established on the basis of clinical symptoms, serum thyroxine and TRAb, thyroid ultrasound, and orbital computed tomography. PBMCs were isolated from about 10 ml of fresh peripheral blood by Ficoll-Paque density gradient centrifugation. Total RNA was extracted with Trizol reagent, and quality was checked on an Agilent 2100 Bioanalyzer. The V and J ends are trimmed by 3 bases and 2 bases, leaving 15 bases between them. The cysteine opens and the phenylalanine closes a CDR3 of 15 amino acids. Of all the DNA, just the CDR3 is kept, 45 bases in frame from base 1. From the germline V gene, CDR1 is SGHRS and CDR2 is YFSETQ.

This clonotype was observed at least ten times. What antigen it recognizes has not been identified. No much larger clonotype is one base removed from it; base qualities were not supplied. Amplification of TCR beta CDR3 regions was carried out from RNA transcripts. The TCR CDR3 was subjected to a first round of RT-PCR using the HTBI primer set and the Qiagen OneStep RT-PCR kit. Libraries were constructed in a second round of multiplex PCR, after which size selection and purification were performed. Paired-end sequencing of the libraries was performed with 100 bp reads on an Illumina HiSeq2000. In the paper's pipeline: SOAPnuke was used to process the raw data, removing reads that contained adapters or uncalled bases, had a mean Phred below 15, or lacked an exact match to the constant primer or identifier. High-quality paired reads were merged with COPE v1.2.5, and unique nucleotide sequences were defined as clonotypes. Clonotypes were aligned to IMGT TRBV, TRBD and TRBJ reference segments using MiTCR v1.1. Analysis was restricted to V-J combinations with a frequency above 0.0001, which covered just over 98% of repertoires. A TCS score was defined as the ratio between F50 (clonal expansion) and ExV (chaos), using BLOSUM62-based TCRdist between CDR3 peptides within each V-J. Welch's t-statistics and random forest reduced approximately 520 V-J features to some 14, which were used in a naive Bayes classifier (R e1071). The raw public data were reprocessed by TCRdb itself: fastp quality trimming at Q25, MiXCR clonotype calling, in-frame beta chains only. Each entry merges the rows of one CDR3 protein and shows their most common DNA and genes. These V and J calls originate from TCRdb's pipeline instead of the authors' own analysis. This sample gives roughly 290,000 distinct CDR3 sequences in total; about 15% of them show up just once. The ten biggest clones cover around 57% of the sample.

The material sequenced was blood. The V gene is TRBV5-1 and the J gene is TRBJ2-7, with the D gene not clear enough to name. The sequence was collected from a woman aged 55-70 years with Graves' ophthalmopathy. CDR3 region: CASSYYGRSAYEQYF. The sequenced DNA: TGCGCCAGCAGCTACTACGGACGGTCAGCCTACGAGCAGTACTTC.